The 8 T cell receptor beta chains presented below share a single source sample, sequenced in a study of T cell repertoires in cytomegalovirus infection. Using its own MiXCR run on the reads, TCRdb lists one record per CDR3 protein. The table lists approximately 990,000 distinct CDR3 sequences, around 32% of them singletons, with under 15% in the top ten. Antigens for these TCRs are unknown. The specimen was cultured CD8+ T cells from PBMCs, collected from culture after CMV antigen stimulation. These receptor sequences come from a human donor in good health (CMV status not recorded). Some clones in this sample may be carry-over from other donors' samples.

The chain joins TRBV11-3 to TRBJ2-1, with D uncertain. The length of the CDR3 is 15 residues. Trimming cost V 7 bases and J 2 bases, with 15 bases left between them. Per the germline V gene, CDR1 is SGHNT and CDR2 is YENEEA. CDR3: CASTPKGDTYNEQFF. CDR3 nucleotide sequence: TGTGCCAGCACTCCGAAAGGCGACACCTACAATGAGCAGTTCTTC.

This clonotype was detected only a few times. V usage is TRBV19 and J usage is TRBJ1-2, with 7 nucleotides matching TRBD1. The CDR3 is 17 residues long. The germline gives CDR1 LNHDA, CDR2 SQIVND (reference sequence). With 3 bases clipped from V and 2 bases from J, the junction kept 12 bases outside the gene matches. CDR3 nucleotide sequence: TGTGCCAGTAGTATCCTCCGGGACAGACCTACGAACTATGGCTACACCTTC. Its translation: CASSILRDRPTNYGYTF.

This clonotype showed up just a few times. CDR3 amino acids: CASSQDLTGLKDEQFF. In DNA form, the CDR3 reads TGCGCCAGCAGCCAGGACCTGACAGGGCTGAAGGATGAGCAGTTCTTC. The V and J genes are TRBV4-3 and TRBJ2-1; 7 bases align to TRBD1. The CDR3 consists of 16 residues. Per germline, CDR1 LGHNA and CDR2 YSLEER. After removal of 3 bases from V and 8 bases from J, the junction contained 13 bases not matched to a gene.

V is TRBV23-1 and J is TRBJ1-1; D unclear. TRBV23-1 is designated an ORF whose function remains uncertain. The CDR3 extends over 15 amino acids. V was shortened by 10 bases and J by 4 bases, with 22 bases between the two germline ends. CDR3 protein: CATSGRTVGSTEAFF. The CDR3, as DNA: TGCGCCACCAGCGGGAGGACTGTTGGTAGCACTGAAGCTTTCTTT.

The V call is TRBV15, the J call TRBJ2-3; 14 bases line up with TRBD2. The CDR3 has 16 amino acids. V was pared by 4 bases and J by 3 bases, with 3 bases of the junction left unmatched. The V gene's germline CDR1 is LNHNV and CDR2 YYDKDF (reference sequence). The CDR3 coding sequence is TGTGCCACCAGCACCGGACTAGCGGGGGGTACAGATACGCAGTATTTT. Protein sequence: CATSTGLAGGTDTQYF.

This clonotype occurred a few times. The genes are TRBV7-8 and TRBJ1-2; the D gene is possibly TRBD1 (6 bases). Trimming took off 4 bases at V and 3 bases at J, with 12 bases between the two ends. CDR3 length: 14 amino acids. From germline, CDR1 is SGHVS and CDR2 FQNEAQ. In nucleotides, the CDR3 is TGTGCCAGCAGCTCGGGGGGCCGGGACTATGGCTACACCTTC. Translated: CASSSGGRDYGYTF.

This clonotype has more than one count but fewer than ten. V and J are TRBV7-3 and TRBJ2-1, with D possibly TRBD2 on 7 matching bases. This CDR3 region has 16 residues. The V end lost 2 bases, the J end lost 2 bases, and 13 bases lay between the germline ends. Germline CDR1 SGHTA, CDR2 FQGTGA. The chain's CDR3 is CASSLGGDITYNEQFF. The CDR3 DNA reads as TGTGCCAGCAGCTTAGGGGGGGACATAACCTACAATGAGCAGTTCTTC.

The CDR3 region is CASSSLQVQGHYGYTF. CDR3 sequence (DNA): TGTGCCAGCAGTTCCCTCCAGGTCCAGGGGCACTATGGCTACACCTTC. The chain combines TRBV28 with TRBJ1-2; the D gene is possibly TRBD1 (6 bases). The ends were cut back, 4 bases at V and 3 bases at J, with 18 bases in the middle. Germline loops: CDR1 MDHEN, CDR2 SYDVKM. The CDR3 length is 16 residues.